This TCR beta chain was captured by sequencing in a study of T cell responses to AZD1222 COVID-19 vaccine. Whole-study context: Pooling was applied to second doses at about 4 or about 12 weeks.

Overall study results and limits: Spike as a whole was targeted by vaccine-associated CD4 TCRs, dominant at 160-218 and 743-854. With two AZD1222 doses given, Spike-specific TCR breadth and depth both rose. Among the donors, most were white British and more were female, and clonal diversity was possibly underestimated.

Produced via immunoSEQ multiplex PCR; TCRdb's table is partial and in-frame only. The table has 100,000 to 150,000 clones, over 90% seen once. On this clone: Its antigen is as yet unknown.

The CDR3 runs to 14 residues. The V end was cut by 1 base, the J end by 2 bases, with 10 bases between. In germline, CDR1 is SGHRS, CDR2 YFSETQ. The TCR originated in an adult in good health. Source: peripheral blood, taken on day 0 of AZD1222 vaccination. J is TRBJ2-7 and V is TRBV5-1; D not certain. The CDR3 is CASSLKKVPYEQYF. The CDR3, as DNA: TGCGCCAGCAGCTTGAAGAAGGTACCCTACGAGCAGTACTTC.